The next 20 T cell receptor beta chains were all read from a single sample in a study of cytomegalovirus exposure and HLA in healthy donors. Data came from immunoSEQ multiplex PCR; TCRdb stores just in-frame clones and leaves some out. The sample has roughly 220,000 clones; just over 90% are singletons. Sequencing was performed on PBMCs. The origin of the receptors is a woman between 18 and 29 years old in good health and CMV-seronegative.

The chain couples TRBV5-6 to TRBJ1-2; TRBD1 aligns across 7 bases. CDR3 length equals 14 residues. V lost 4 bases, J lost 4 bases, and 7 bases stayed unmatched. Germline CDR1 is SGHDT and CDR2 is YYEEEE. The CDR3 sequence is CASSPDRVPYGYTF. CDR3 coding DNA: TGTGCCAGCAGCCCCGACAGGGTCCCCTATGGCTACACCTTC.

The rearrangement uses TRBV30 and TRBJ2-7, with 16 nucleotides matching TRBD2. The CDR3 is made up of 17 amino acids. Trimming took 8 bases from V and 1 from J; bases not matched to a gene: 11. Germline V gene lookup returns CDR1 GTSNPN and CDR2 SVGIG (reference sequence). CDR3 nucleotide sequence: TGTGCCGCACAACCGGGACTAGCGGGAGGGCGATCCTACGAGCAGTACTTC. Translation gives CAAQPGLAGGRSYEQYF.

The chain recombines TRBV7-2 with TRBJ1-2; no firm D call. V lost 7 bases, J lost 4 bases, and 10 bases lay in between. The germline V gene encodes CDR1 SGHTA and CDR2 FQGNSA. CDR3 length: 12 residues. DNA of the CDR3: TGTGCCAGCACGGGGTCTGGCTATGGCTACACCTTC. It specifies CASTGSGYGYTF. The full variable domain, rest sourced from reference TRBV7-2 and TRBJ1-2, is GAGVSQSPSNKVTEKGKDVELRCDPISGHTALYWYRQSLGQGLEFLIYFQGNSAPDKSGLPSDRFSAERTGGSVSTLTIQRTQQEDSAVYLCASTGSGYGYTFGSGTRLTVV.

The chain links TRBV12-5 to TRBJ2-3; the D gene is possibly TRBD2 (6 bases). V dropped 3 bases and J dropped 1 base, with 20 bases sitting between them. CDR3 length: 18 residues. Germline CDR1 and CDR2: LGHNT and FRNRAP. CDR3 protein: CASGFPCVMSGCTDTQYF. In DNA, the CDR3 is TGTGCTAGTGGTTTTCCCTGCGTGATGAGCGGGTGCACAGATACGCAGTATTTT.

A single count supports this clone. V gene TRBV7-9 combines with J gene TRBJ2-3; TRBD2 agrees at 13 bases. Germline CDR1 SEHNR, CDR2 FQNEAQ (reference sequence). With 5 bases clipped from V and 5 bases from J, the junction kept 10 bases outside the gene matches. There are 17 residues in the CDR3. The DNA for the CDR3 is TGTGCCAGCAGCCCATCACTAGCGGGAGGGCGTAAAGATACGCAGTATTTT. Translation: CASSPSLAGGRKDTQYF.

The chain is built from TRBV11-1 and TRBJ2-4; D is possibly TRBD1 (5 bases). Trimming shortened V by 3 bases and J by 7 bases, and 22 bases separated the two germline ends. This CDR3 region has 17 residues. Germline values: CDR1 SGHAT, CDR2 FQDESV (reference sequence). CDR3 DNA sequence: TGTGCCAGCAGCTTGTCGGCAGGGTTCGACACTGGGAACATTCAGTACTTC. Translation gives CASSLSAGFDTGNIQYF.

The rearrangement uses TRBV30 and TRBJ2-3; possible D gene TRBD1, 6 bases. Germline loops: CDR1 GTSNPN, CDR2 SVGIG (reference sequence). The CDR3 is 14 amino acids. The germline V and J ends were trimmed by 2 bases and 3 bases, with 12 bases remaining between them. The CDR3 DNA reads TGTGCCTGGAGTTCACAGGGAAGGACAGATACGCAGTATTTT. It translates to CAWSSQGRTDTQYF.

The chain employs TRBV6-5 and TRBJ1-5, with 7 positions matching TRBD1. Germline CDR1 and CDR2: MNHEY and SVGAGI. V gave up 5 bases and J gave up 5 bases; unmatched junction bases: 9. The CDR3 runs to 15 residues. The DNA for the CDR3 is TGTGCCAGCAGTCCGGGGTGGACAGGCCATCAGCCCCAGCATTTT. Encoded protein: CASSPGWTGHQPQHF.

The chain combines TRBV7-2 with TRBJ2-1; 9 positions agree with TRBD2. Germline-derived CDR1 and CDR2 are SGHTA and FQGNSA. With 1 base clipped from V and 8 bases from J, the junction kept 15 bases outside the gene matches. There are 18 residues in the CDR3. Here the CDR3 reads CASSLEIEASGKIDEQFF. CDR3 bases: TGTGCCAGCAGCTTAGAGATAGAGGCTAGCGGGAAGATTGATGAGCAGTTCTTC.

The V call is TRBV5-4, the J call TRBJ2-2; D uncertain. Germline-derived CDR1 and CDR2 are SGHNT and YYREEE (reference sequence). V was clipped by 0 bases and J by 4 bases, with 13 bases between them. The CDR3 has 16 residues. In DNA, the CDR3 is TGTGCCAGCAGCTTGGAGAGAAGTTTTGGCACCGGGGAGCTGTTTTTT. As protein: CASSLERSFGTGELFF.

The chain combines TRBV5-1 with TRBJ2-5; tentatively, D is TRBD2 (6 bases). The CDR3 is 16 amino acids. Germline CDR1 reads SGHRS; CDR2 reads YFSETQ. The V and J ends lost 4 bases and 3 bases respectively, with 19 bases between them. CDR3 sequence reads: CASSPGGAETKETQYF. The CDR3 nucleotides are TGCGCCAGCAGCCCTGGAGGGGCCGAAACGAAAGAGACCCAGTACTTC.

V gene TRBV6-4 combines with J gene TRBJ1-2, with D possibly being TRBD1 (5 bases). CDR1 is MRHNA and CDR2 is SNTAGT in the germline V gene. The germline V and J ends were trimmed by 0 bases and 2 bases, with 10 bases remaining between them. There are 15 residues in the CDR3. The CDR3 here is CASSDSSGGNYGYTF. The CDR3 region has the DNA TGTGCCAGCAGTGACTCGAGCGGGGGGAACTATGGCTACACCTTC.

The chain is built from TRBV14 and TRBJ1-4; no clear D. Germline V gives CDR1 SGHDN, CDR2 FVKESK. This CDR3 comprises 15 residues. V dropped 0 bases and J dropped 7 bases, with 12 bases sitting between them. CDR3 residues: CASSQERLVGEKLFF. The CDR3 DNA reads as TGTGCCAGCAGCCAAGAGAGGTTGGTGGGTGAAAAACTGTTTTTT.

This sequence joins TRBV5-5 and TRBJ2-2; TRBD1 matches 10 bases. The V and J ends lost 4 bases and 6 bases, in that order; junction bases with no gene match: 9. The V gene's germline CDR1 is SGHKS and CDR2 YYEKEE (reference sequence). The CDR3 loop spans 16 amino acids. The CDR3 region has the DNA TGTGCCAGCAGCCCAACGACAGGGGGCTCACCCGGGGAGCTGTTTTTT. It translates to CASSPTTGGSPGELFF.

The chain joins TRBV7-8 to TRBJ1-5; 8 positions match TRBD1. Trimming cost V 9 bases and J 4 bases; bases outside gene matches: 8. There are 14 residues in the CDR3. The germline V gene encodes CDR1 SGHVS and CDR2 FQNEAQ. The DNA for the CDR3 is TGTGCCAGTACACCAGGGGGCTGGAATCAGCCCCAGCATTTT. Amino acid sequence: CASTPGGWNQPQHF.

This chain's CDR3 is CASSLIGENTEAFF. DNA of the CDR3: TGTGCCAGCAGTTTAATAGGGGAGAACACTGAAGCTTTCTTT. The chain carries TRBV28 and TRBJ1-1; TRBD1 is a possible D gene (5 bases). Looked up from germline, CDR1 is MDHEN and CDR2 is SYDVKM. The germline V and J ends were trimmed by 2 bases and 1 base, with 8 bases remaining between them. The CDR3 consists of 14 residues.

The J gene is TRBJ1-4, the V gene TRBV19; weak D call: TRBD1 (6 bases). Germline CDR1 reads LNHDA; CDR2 reads SQIVND (reference sequence). The CDR3 extends over 13 amino acids. CDR3 loop: CPRDIRDSEKLFF. CDR3 nucleotide sequence: TGTCCCCGGGACATCCGCGATAGTGAAAAACTGTTTTTT.

The V call is TRBV7-9, the J call TRBJ2-5; a weak D match, TRBD1 (6 bases). V was pared by 8 bases and J by 4 bases, with 11 bases between. The CDR3 loop spans 12 amino acids. Germline V gene data show CDR1 as SEHNR and CDR2 as FQNEAQ (reference sequence). The CDR3 spells CASEQGGETQYF. CDR3 bases: TGTGCCAGCGAACAGGGTGGAGAGACCCAGTACTTC.

The rearrangement uses TRBV5-1 and TRBJ1-2; possible D gene TRBD1, 5 bases. V gave up 4 bases and J gave up 2 bases, with 15 bases separating them. This CDR3 contains 15 residues. The germline V gene has CDR1 SGHRS and CDR2 YFSETQ. CDR3 amino acids: CASSPGHVDNYGYTF. The DNA for the CDR3 is TGCGCCAGCAGCCCAGGACACGTCGACAACTATGGCTACACCTTC.

The chain is built from TRBV11-2 and TRBJ2-7, with TRBD1 matching over 10 bases. The V gene's germline CDR1 is SGHAT and CDR2 FQNNGV. V shed 5 bases, J shed 6 bases, and the junction held 4 bases outside the gene matches. There are 13 residues in the CDR3. The CDR3, as DNA: TGTGCCAGCAGCCCGTGGACAGGGGGCGAGCAGTACTTC. Translated, it gives CASSPWTGGEQYF. The variable domain in full, with the rest retrieved from reference TRBV11-2 and TRBJ2-7, is EAGVAQSPRYKIIEKRQSVAFWCNPISGHATLYWYQQILGQGPKLLIQFQNNGVVDDSQLPKDRFSAERLKGVDSTLKIQPAKLEDSAVYLCASSPWTGGEQYFGPGTRLTVT.